These T cell receptor beta chains were read from a single sample in a study of blood T cell repertoires in COVID-19. TCRdb keeps only in-frame clones here, not all; method: immunoSEQ multiplex PCR. The repertoire has about 250,000 clones, roughly 77% of them found once; the top ten carry 2.5% to 4%. Sequences were obtained from peripheral blood. Receptor source: an elderly woman with acute or convalescent COVID-19. Both conserved end residues are part of each CDR3. The D gene is left open where the match is weak. Only some rows state a clone size, as once, few, many or a class for expanded clones.

>15|-|-|TRBJ1-2|TRBV7-9
CASSLEMFQGYGYTF
TGTGCCAGCAGCTTAGAGATGTTCCAGGGATATGGCTACACCTTC
>15|-|-|TRBJ1-1|TRBV19
CASTPRGGLNTEAFF
TGTGCCAGTACCCCAAGGGGGGGATTGAACACTGAAGCTTTCTTT
>15|TRBD2|-|TRBJ2-7|TRBV6-2/TRBV6-3
CASSYLRGATYEQYF
TGTGCCAGCAGTTACTTGCGGGGGGCGACCTACGAGCAGTACTTC
>15|TRBD1|few|TRBJ1-4|TRBV14
CASSRQAGGTEKLFF
TGTGCCAGCAGCCGGCAAGCAGGGGGCACTGAAAAACTGTTTTTT
>18|-|-|TRBJ2-1|TRBV11-3
CASSRGDFLTHSYNEQFF
TGTGCCAGCAGCAGAGGGGACTTCCTCACGCACTCCTACAATGAGCAGTTCTTC
>13|TRBD1|-|TRBJ1-2|TRBV7-9
CASSKGDRAGYTF
TGTGCCAGCAGCAAAGGGGACAGGGCTGGCTACACCTTC
>15|TRBD1|-|TRBJ2-1|TRBV6-4
CASSDSRQGEILQFF
TGTGCCAGCAGTGACTCGAGGCAGGGGGAGATACTTCAGTTCTTC
>13|-|-|TRBJ2-1|TRBV4-3
CASSQNHHREQFF
TGCGCCAGCAGCCAAAACCACCACAGGGAGCAGTTCTTC
>13|-|-|TRBJ2-2|TRBV7-2
CASSLGRDGELFF
TGTGCCAGCAGCTTAGGGCGGGACGGGGAGCTGTTTTTT
>15|TRBD1|-|TRBJ1-2|TRBV7-2
CASSSNRGHNYGYTF
TGTGCCAGCAGCTCCAACAGGGGCCATAACTATGGCTACACCTTC
>16|-|-|TRBJ2-1|TRBV7-2
CASSIGLGGTYNEQFF
TGTGCCAGCAGCATCGGACTAGGGGGTACCTACAATGAGCAGTTCTTC
>14|-|few|TRBJ1-1|TRBV19
CASSSGEQNTEAFF
TGTGCCAGTAGTAGCGGCGAGCAGAACACTGAAGCTTTCTTT
>14|-|-|TRBJ1-2|TRBV15
CATSREQGSVSYTF
TGTGCCACCAGCAGAGAACAGGGAAGCGTTAGCTACACCTTC
>18|TRBD1|-|TRBJ1-5|TRBV19
CASSIWAYRGLGNQPQHF
TGTGCCAGTAGTATTTGGGCATACAGGGGTTTGGGCAATCAGCCCCAGCATTTT
>14|-|few|TRBJ1-1|TRBV5-1
CASSLGTANTEAFF
TGCGCCAGCAGCTTGGGGACAGCGAACACTGAAGCTTTCTTT
>15|TRBD2|-|TRBJ2-7|TRBV5-5
CASSPGLATPYEQYF
TGTGCCAGCAGCCCCGGACTAGCGACCCCCTACGAGCAGTACTTC
>15|-|-|TRBJ1-2|TRBV6-5
CASTPGAPTGYGYTF
TGTGCCAGCACCCCTGGGGCCCCGACGGGCTATGGCTACACCTTC
>15|TRBD1|-|TRBJ1-2|TRBV5-5
CASSLVGTGLYGYTF
TGTGCCAGCAGCTTGGTCGGGACAGGGCTCTATGGCTACACCTTC
>14|-|-|TRBJ1-4|TRBV25-1
CASGPPGVGEKLFF
TGTGCCAGCGGGCCCCCAGGGGTGGGTGAAAAACTGTTTTTT
>16|TRBD1|-|TRBJ1-1|TRBV6-2/TRBV6-3
CASSYRTGKGSTEAFF
TGTGCCAGCAGTTACAGGACAGGGAAGGGGAGCACTGAAGCTTTCTTT
>15|-|-|TRBJ1-1|TRBV18
CASSQGLPGNGEAFF
TGTGCCAGCTCGCAGGGACTCCCAGGGAACGGTGAAGCTTTCTTT
>14|-|once|TRBJ2-5|TRBV18
CASSPAEIQETQYF
TGTGCCAGCTCACCAGCAGAAATACAAGAGACCCAGTACTTC
>13|-|-|TRBJ1-1|TRBV19
CASILNRHTEAFF
TGTGCCAGTATTTTAAACAGACACACTGAAGCTTTCTTT
>15|-|once|TRBJ2-1|TRBV5-4
CASSLGGVRNNEQFF
TGTGCCAGCAGCTTGGGGGGGGTCAGAAACAATGAGCAGTTCTTC
>13|TRBD1|-|TRBJ1-5|TRBV6-5
CASRSDRSQPQHF
TGTGCCAGCAGATCGGACAGGTCTCAGCCCCAGCATTTT
>14|-|-|TRBJ1-2|TRBV5-6
CASSLPGSNYGYTF
TGTGCCAGCAGCTTACCGGGTTCTAACTATGGCTACACCTTC
>13|-|-|TRBJ1-1|TRBV27
CASSFWASSEAFF
TGTGCCAGCAGTTTTTGGGCCAGCAGTGAAGCTTTCTTT
>15|TRBD1|many|TRBJ2-5|TRBV11-2
CASSDRDRAQETQYF
TGTGCCAGCAGCGACCGGGACAGAGCACAAGAGACCCAGTACTTC
>16|TRBD2|few|TRBJ2-3|TRBV19
CASSSPSGPSTDTQYF
TGTGCCAGTAGTAGCCCTAGCGGACCTAGCACAGATACGCAGTATTTT
>13|-|-|TRBJ2-5|TRBV7-8
CASSHRDQETQYF
TGTGCCAGCAGCCACAGGGACCAAGAGACCCAGTACTTC
>15|-|-|TRBJ1-5|TRBV5-1
CASSPFGDSNQPQHF
TGCGCCAGCAGCCCCTTCGGGGATAGCAATCAGCCCCAGCATTTT
>14|-|-|TRBJ1-3|TRBV6-5
CASSYQDSGNTIYF
TGTGCCAGCAGTTACCAGGACAGCGGAAACACCATATATTTT
>14|-|-|TRBJ1-4|TRBV19
CASSATLRGEKLFF
TGTGCCAGTAGTGCAACCCTTCGAGGGGAAAAACTGTTTTTT
>13|-|-|TRBJ2-3|TRBV12-5
CASGATGFDTQYF
TGTGCTAGTGGAGCCACAGGGTTCGATACGCAGTATTTT
>16|-|-|TRBJ1-5|TRBV7-2
CASSSRGVLGNQPQHF
TGTGCCAGCAGCTCGCGGGGGGTGTTGGGTAATCAGCCCCAGCATTTT
>17|-|-|TRBJ1-5|TRBV5-6
CASSPDRRRNRNQPQHF
TGTGCCAGCAGCCCGGACCGCAGGAGGAATAGGAATCAGCCCCAGCATTTT
>17|-|-|TRBJ1-3|TRBV7-2
CASSLVPGGSSGNTIYF
TGTGCCAGCAGCTTAGTTCCCGGGGGTAGCTCTGGAAACACCATATATTTT
>16|TRBD2|once|TRBJ2-3|TRBV27
CASKQFGGGHADTQYF
TGTGCCAGCAAGCAATTCGGGGGGGGCCATGCAGATACGCAGTATTTT
>15|TRBD1|-|TRBJ1-4|TRBV28
CASSLPGTGVEKLFF
TGTGCCAGCAGTTTGCCCGGGACAGGGGTTGAAAAACTGTTTTTT
>15|-|-|TRBJ2-3|TRBV5-4
CASSLTGGGTDTQYF
TGTGCCAGCAGCTTGACCGGCGGGGGCACAGATACGCAGTATTTT
>15|-|-|TRBJ1-4|TRBV5-1
CASAPGGTTNEKLFF
TGCGCCAGCGCCCCAGGAGGGACAACTAATGAAAAACTGTTTTTT
>16|TRBD2|-|TRBJ2-3|TRBV13
CASSLRLAGGSDTQYF
TGTGCCAGCAGCTTACGCCTAGCGGGAGGATCCGATACGCAGTATTTT
>11|-|-|TRBJ2-7|TRBV2
CASKQAYEQYF
TGTGCCAGCAAGCAGGCCTACGAGCAGTACTTC
>14|-|-|TRBJ1-6|TRBV19
CASSIPQESSPLHF
TGTGCCAGTAGTATCCCGCAGGAAAGTTCACCCCTCCACTTT
>15|TRBD1|once|TRBJ1-6|TRBV5-1
CASSSLGQGGSPLHF
TGCGCCAGCAGCTCCTTGGGACAGGGAGGTTCACCCCTCCACTTT
>13|-|-|TRBJ2-7|TRBV6-5
CASTVSGGYEQYF
TGTGCCAGCACCGTCTCCGGGGGCTACGAGCAGTACTTC
>15|-|-|TRBJ2-7|TRBV21-1
CASSNIAESSYEQYF
TGTGCCAGCAGCAATATCGCGGAGAGCTCCTACGAGCAGTACTTC
>17|TRBD2|-|TRBJ2-3|TRBV9
CASSPLGRRGGTDTQYF
TGTGCCAGCAGCCCCCTAGGAAGGCGGGGGGGCACAGATACGCAGTATTTT
>17|-|-|TRBJ1-3|TRBV7-2
CASSLSVGRTSGNTIYF
TGTGCCAGCAGCTTGAGCGTAGGGAGGACCTCTGGAAACACCATATATTTT
>16|-|-|TRBJ1-2|TRBV7-2
CASSLATTGANYGYTF
TGTGCCAGCAGCTTAGCCACTACAGGAGCTAACTATGGCTACACCTTC
>15|-|-|TRBJ1-2|TRBV3-1/TRBV3-2
CASSQDFATSYGYTF
TGTGCCAGCAGCCAAGATTTCGCGACATCGTATGGCTACACCTTC
>14|-|-|TRBJ2-4|TRBV2
CASSPGPGENIQYF
TGTGCCAGCAGCCCGGGCCCGGGGGAAAACATTCAGTACTTC
>14|-|-|TRBJ1-4|TRBV2
CASSVGGTNEKLFF
TGTGCCAGCAGTGTGGGAGGTACTAATGAAAAACTGTTTTTT
>15|-|-|TRBJ2-2|TRBV18
CASSWGPPPSRELFF
TGTGCCAGCTCCTGGGGCCCTCCACCTAGTAGGGAGCTGTTTTTT
>15|-|many|TRBJ2-7|TRBV6-2/TRBV6-3
CASSYFSRSSYEQYF
TGTGCCAGCAGTTACTTCTCCCGCAGCTCCTACGAGCAGTACTTC
>14|-|-|TRBJ1-1|TRBV6-5
CASSYGGGNTEAFF
TGTGCCAGCAGTTACGGCGGGGGGAACACTGAAGCTTTCTTT
>14|-|-|TRBJ2-2|TRBV9
CASSVAPNTGELFF
TGTGCCAGCAGCGTAGCCCCTAACACCGGGGAGCTGTTTTTT
>16|TRBD1|once|TRBJ1-3|TRBV4-2
CASNRFTGDTGNTIYF
TGTGCCAGCAACCGCTTTACAGGGGATACTGGAAACACCATATATTTT